This record covers a single TCR beta chain. As TCR cDNA was made by 5'RACE template switching, a universal primer site and UMIs were added. From the 5' RACE reads, TCRdb called clonotypes with MiXCR, one entry per CDR3 protein. The sample contains 250,000 to 300,000 distinct CDR3 sequences, over 10% of which appear only once. The sample comes from a study of T cells after yellow fever vaccination. This CDR3 has 17 amino acids. Between the trimmed V and J ends, which lost 3 bases and 0 bases, there was a span of 15 bases. Germline V lookup: CDR1 LNHDA, CDR2 SQIVND (reference sequence). J is TRBJ2-1 and V is TRBV19; no definite D call. The specimen comprised CD4+ T cells sorted from PBMCs, sampled 45 days after the yellow fever booster vaccination. The clonotype originates from a man under 40 who received the YFV17D yellow fever vaccine. CDR3 sequence (DNA): TGTGCCAGTAGTATCTTAGGCCCTCCGGACTCCTACAATGAGCAGTTCTTC. This encodes CASSILGPPDSYNEQFF. The entire variable domain, with the rest obtained from reference TRBV19 and TRBJ2-1, is as follows: DGGITQSPKYLFRKEGQNVTLSCEQNLNHDAMYWYRQDPGQGLRLIYYSQIVNDFQKGDIAEGYSVSREKKESFPLTVTSAQKNPTAFYLCASSILGPPDSYNEQFFGPGTRLTVL.